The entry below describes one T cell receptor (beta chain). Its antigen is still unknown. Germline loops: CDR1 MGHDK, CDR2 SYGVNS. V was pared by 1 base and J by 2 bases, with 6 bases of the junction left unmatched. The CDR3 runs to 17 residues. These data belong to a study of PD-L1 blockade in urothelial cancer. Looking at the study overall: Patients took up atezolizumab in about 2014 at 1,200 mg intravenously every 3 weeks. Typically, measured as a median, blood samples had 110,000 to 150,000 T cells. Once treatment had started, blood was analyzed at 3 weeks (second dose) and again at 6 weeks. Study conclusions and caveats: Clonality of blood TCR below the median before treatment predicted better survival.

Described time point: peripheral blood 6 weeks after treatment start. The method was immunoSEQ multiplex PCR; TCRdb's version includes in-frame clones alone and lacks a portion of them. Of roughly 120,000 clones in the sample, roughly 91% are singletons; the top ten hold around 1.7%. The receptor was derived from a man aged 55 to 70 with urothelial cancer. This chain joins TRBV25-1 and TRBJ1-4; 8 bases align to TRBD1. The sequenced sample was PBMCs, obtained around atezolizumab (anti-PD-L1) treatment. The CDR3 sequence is CASSESRTGWTNEKLFF. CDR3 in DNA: TGTGCCAGCAGTGAATCCAGGACAGGGTGGACTAATGAAAAACTGTTTTTT.